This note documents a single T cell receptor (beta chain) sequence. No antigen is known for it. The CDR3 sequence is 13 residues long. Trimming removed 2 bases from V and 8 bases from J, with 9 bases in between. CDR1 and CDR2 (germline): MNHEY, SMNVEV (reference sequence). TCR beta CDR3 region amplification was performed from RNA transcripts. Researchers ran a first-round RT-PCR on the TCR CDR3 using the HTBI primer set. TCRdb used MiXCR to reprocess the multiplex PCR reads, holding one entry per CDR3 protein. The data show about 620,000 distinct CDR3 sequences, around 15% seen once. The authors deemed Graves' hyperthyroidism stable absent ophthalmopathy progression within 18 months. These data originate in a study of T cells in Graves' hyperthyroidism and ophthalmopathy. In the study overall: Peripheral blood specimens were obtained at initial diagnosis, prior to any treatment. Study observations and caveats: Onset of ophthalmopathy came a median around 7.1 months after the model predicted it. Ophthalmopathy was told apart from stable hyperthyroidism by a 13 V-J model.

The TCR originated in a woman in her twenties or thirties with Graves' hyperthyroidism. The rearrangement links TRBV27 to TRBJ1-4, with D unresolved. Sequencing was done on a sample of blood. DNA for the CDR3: TGTGCCAGCAGTTTAGTAGCATACGAAAAACTGTTTTTT. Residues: CASSLVAYEKLFF.